The source of this T cell receptor (beta chain) is a study of blood T cell repertoires in COVID-19. Across the study: The United States, Italy and Spain supplied acute and convalescent COVID-19 samples. PBMCs, B-cell-depleted T cells, or T cells were the source of the cDNA or gDNA that made up the material.

In the source study's methods: Nucleated cell number was recorded as an estimate derived from reference gene primer amplification. The data were produced by immunoSEQ multiplex PCR, yet TCRdb's version contains in-frame clones alone and is incomplete. D and trimming were read from the DNA, whereas the V and J calls and clone size are those reported in that table. The profile shows roughly 300,000 clones, 80% to 90% of them singletons. V shed 3 bases and J shed 1 base, with 16 bases lying between them. The CDR3 loop spans 16 amino acids. CDR1 and CDR2 from the germline V gene are SGHDT and YYEEEE. Input material: peripheral blood. The chain links TRBV5-6 to TRBJ1-2; the D gene is possibly TRBD1 (5 bases). The clonotype originates from a woman in her 40s who had recovered from COVID-19. The CDR3 DNA sequence: TGTGCCAGCAGCTGGGGGGGACGGAGGAGTAACTATGGCTACACCTTC. Its translation is CASSWGGRRSNYGYTF. Drawing the rest from reference TRBV5-6 and TRBJ1-2, the complete variable domain is DAGVTQSPTHLIKTRGQQVTLRCSPKSGHDTVSWYQQALGQGPQFIFQYYEEEERQRGNFPDRFSGHQFPNYSSELNVNALLLGDSALYLCASSWGGRRSNYGYTFGSGTRLTVV.